These 14 T cell receptor beta chains were sequenced from one sample in a study of CD8 T cells in Susac syndrome. RNA totalling roughly 0.5 to 1 ug underwent reverse transcription with random hexamers. TCRdb independently ran MiXCR on the immunoSEQ multiplex PCR reads; one entry per CDR3 protein. The sample consists of approximately 300,000 distinct CDR3 sequences, approximately 90% of them appearing once. The source material was CD8+ T cells from PBMCs. Receptors were obtained from a human donor with multiple sclerosis.

Comments on this clonotype: One junction end does not reproduce the germline sequence, and a read error may be involved. This chain connects TRBV7-7 to TRBJ2-1, with D possibly TRBD2 on 5 matching bases. The germline V gene has CDR1 SSHAT and CDR2 FNYEAQ (reference sequence). The CDR3 consists of 15 residues. As DNA, the CDR3 is TGTGCTAGCAGCCACACGAGGGAAGGGTCTAATGAGCAGTTCTTC. Translating gives CASSHTREGSNEQFF.

The rearrangement joins TRBV4-2 to TRBJ2-7; D could derive from TRBD1 or TRBD2 (5 bases each). V was cut by 4 bases and J by 5 bases, with 15 bases left in between. The germline V gene encodes CDR1 LGHNA and CDR2 YNFKEQ. The CDR3 consists of 14 residues. In DNA form, the CDR3 reads TGTGCCAGCAGCCCCCGGGACCCTAAGAACGAGCAGTACTTC. Residues: CASSPRDPKNEQYF.

The chain uses TRBV5-6 and TRBJ2-1; TRBD2 matches 12 bases. CDR1 is SGHDT and CDR2 is YYEEEE in the germline V gene. V shed 4 bases, J shed 7 bases, and the junction held 6 bases outside the gene matches. The CDR3 loop spans 15 amino acids. CDR3 in DNA: TGTGCCAGCAGCCCGACTAGCGGGAGTAAAAATGAGCAGTTCTTC. Its translation: CASSPTSGSKNEQFF. The full variable domain, its missing parts supplied by reference TRBV5-6 and TRBJ2-1, is DAGVTQSPTHLIKTRGQQVTLRCSPKSGHDTVSWYQQALGQGPQFIFQYYEEEERQRGNFPDRFSGHQFPNYSSELNVNALLLGDSALYLCASSPTSGSKNEQFFGPGTRLTVL.

This chain connects TRBV4-2 to TRBJ1-1, with D possibly TRBD1 on 5 matching bases. CDR1 and CDR2 (germline): LGHNA, YNFKEQ. The length of the CDR3 is 13 residues. V gave up 4 bases and J gave up 6 bases, with 12 bases separating them. CDR3 residues: CASSRGPGAEAFF. The CDR3 coding sequence is TGTGCCAGCAGCCGGGGTCCGGGGGCTGAAGCTTTCTTT.

This clonotype appeared once. The chain recombines TRBV4-3 with TRBJ2-5, with a tentative D call TRBD1 (6 bases). The length of the CDR3 is 16 residues. V was shortened by 0 bases and J by 3 bases, with 14 bases between the two germline ends. The germline V gene has CDR1 LGHNA and CDR2 YSLEER. This CDR3 is CASSQDSGVSEETQYF. CDR3 DNA: TGCGCCAGCAGCCAAGATTCAGGGGTATCGGAAGAGACCCAGTACTTC.

This chain connects TRBV4-3 to TRBJ2-1; D remains unclear. Germline V CDR1 and CDR2: LGHNA, YSLEER. The CDR3 covers 14 residues. Trimming shortened V by 3 bases and J by 8 bases, and 14 bases separated the two germline ends. Here the CDR3 reads CASSHLLGFDEQFF. The CDR3 DNA reads TGCGCCAGCAGCCATTTGCTAGGGTTCGATGAGCAGTTCTTC.

This chain uses TRBV19 with TRBJ1-2, with TRBD1 matching over 7 bases. Germline V gene data show CDR1 as LNHDA and CDR2 as SQIVND (reference sequence). V was clipped by 7 bases and J by 2 bases; unmatched bases: 4. The CDR3 sequence is 13 residues long. The CDR3 DNA is TGTGCCAGTACTTCGACAGGGAACTATGGCTACACCTTC. Encoded protein: CASTSTGNYGYTF.

The chain joins TRBV27 to TRBJ2-2; D possibly corresponds to TRBD2 (5 bases). The germline V gene encodes CDR1 MNHEY and CDR2 SMNVEV (reference sequence). Deletions cut 5 bases from V and 0 bases from J, with 13 bases between. The CDR3 consists of 16 residues. The CDR3 region is CASSNIAFANTGELFF. The CDR3 DNA reads as TGTGCCAGCAGTAATATAGCGTTCGCGAACACCGGGGAGCTGTTTTTT.

This clonotype was detected once. This chain joins TRBV29-1 and TRBJ2-1; 9 bases match TRBD1. Looked up from germline, CDR1 is SQVTM and CDR2 is ANQGSEA. After removal of 7 bases from V and 7 bases from J, the junction contained 14 bases not matched to a gene. There are 15 residues in the CDR3. The CDR3 loop is CSARSYRDRVNEQFF. CDR3 DNA: TGCAGCGCCCGCTCATACCGGGACAGGGTGAATGAGCAGTTCTTC.

There are a few counts of this clonotype. The V gene is TRBV7-2, the J gene TRBJ2-5, with 7 bases lining up with TRBD1. CDR3 length: 15 residues. Germline V lookup: CDR1 SGHTA, CDR2 FQGNSA. The ends lost 5 bases at V and 4 bases at J; junction bases unmatched: 10. CDR3: CASSVHRGGRETQYF. The CDR3 DNA sequence: TGTGCCAGCAGCGTACACAGGGGTGGGAGAGAGACCCAGTACTTC.

The chain couples TRBV28 to TRBJ2-3; TRBD2 matches 8 bases. The V segment lost 4 bases and the J segment 4 bases; nucleotides outside the gene matches: 4. Per the germline V gene, CDR1 is MDHEN and CDR2 is SYDVKM. The CDR3 extends over 14 amino acids. As DNA, the CDR3 is TGTGCCAGCAGTTCGACTAGCGTCTCAGATACGCAGTATTTT. It yields the protein CASSSTSVSDTQYF.

CDR3 nucleotide sequence: TGCGCCAGCAGCTCGGGACGAAACGGGGAGCTGTTTTTT. Translation gives CASSSGRNGELFF. This sequence joins TRBV5-1 and TRBJ2-2; D may be TRBD1 or TRBD2 (5 bases each). V was cut by 3 bases and J by 7 bases, with 10 bases left in between. The CDR3 loop spans 13 amino acids. CDR1 and CDR2 from the germline V gene are SGHRS and YFSETQ.

This clonotype was observed many times. The chain combines TRBV21-1 with TRBJ2-5; no DNA check was done on the table's D call, TRBD2. TRBV21-1 is annotated as a pseudogene. This CDR3 has 14 amino acids. CDR3 in amino acids: CASSKGQGLETQYF. The CDR3 DNA reads as TGTGCCAGCAGCAAAGGGCAGGGCCTGGAGACCCAGTACTTC.

This chain connects TRBV12-5 to TRBJ2-2, with TRBD1 matching over 8 bases. The CDR3 totals 14 residues. V trimming: 6 bases; J trimming: 4 bases; junction bases outside the gene matches: 4. Germline-derived CDR1 and CDR2 are LGHNT and FRNRAP. DNA of the CDR3: TGTGCTAGTGGGGAGACAGGGGTCACCGGGGAGCTGTTTTTT. Residues: CASGETGVTGELFF.